The source of this TCR beta chain is a study of cytomegalovirus exposure and HLA in healthy donors. PCR used 60 Vbeta primers and 13 Jbeta primers. The authors' processing: Unique TCR beta chains numbered roughly 83 million in a later analysis, with approximately 10 million shared. Clones were sequenced by immunoSEQ multiplex PCR, and TCRdb holds only the in-frame ones, with some missing. V and J calls and clone size are as listed in that table; D and trimming were resolved from the DNA. The sample consists of 150,000 to 200,000 clones, about 80% of them appearing once. Whole-study results and caveats: In a later analysis, at a false discovery rate of 0.05, about 17,000 TCR beta sequences matched HLA alleles.

Remarks on this clone: Its specificity is not known.

The receptor comes from a boy aged 10-17 years in good health and CMV-seronegative. The sequenced sample was PBMCs.

CDR3 coding DNA: TGTGCCAGTACCAACCAGGGAGGCTATGGCTACACCTTC. It yields the protein CASTNQGGYGYTF. This chain links TRBV19 with TRBJ1-2, with D perhaps matching TRBD1 (5 bases). V was cut by 7 bases and J by 4 bases, with 13 bases left in between. The CDR3 is 13 residues long. CDR1 is LNHDA, CDR2 SQIVND, per germline (reference sequence).